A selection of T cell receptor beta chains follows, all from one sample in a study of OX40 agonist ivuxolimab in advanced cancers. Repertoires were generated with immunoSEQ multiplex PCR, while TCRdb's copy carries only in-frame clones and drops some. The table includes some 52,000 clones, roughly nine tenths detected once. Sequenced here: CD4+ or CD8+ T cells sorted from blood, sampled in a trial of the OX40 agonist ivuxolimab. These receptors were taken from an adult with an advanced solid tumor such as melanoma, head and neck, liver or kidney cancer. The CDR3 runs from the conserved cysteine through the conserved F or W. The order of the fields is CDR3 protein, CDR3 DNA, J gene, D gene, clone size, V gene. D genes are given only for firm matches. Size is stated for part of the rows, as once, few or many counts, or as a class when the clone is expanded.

CASSPGTGVELQETQYF,TGTGCCAGCAGCCCGGGGACAGGGGTCGAATTACAAGAGACCCAGTACTTC,TRBJ2-5,TRBD1,-,TRBV5-8
CASSTSGERSGYTF,TGTGCCAGCTCGACCAGCGGGGAACGAAGCGGCTACACCTTC,TRBJ1-2,-,-,TRBV18
CASSFRGLAGGGQETQYF,TGTGCCAGCAGCTTTAGAGGCCTAGCGGGGGGAGGGCAAGAGACCCAGTACTTC,TRBJ2-5,TRBD2,-,TRBV11-2
CASSGTEAYGYTF,TGCGCCAGCAGTGGGACGGAGGCCTATGGCTACACCTTC,TRBJ1-2,-,-,TRBV10-1
CASSAVTGSQPQHF,TGTGCCAGCTCCGCCGTCACAGGGTCTCAGCCCCAGCATTTT,TRBJ1-5,-,-,TRBV6-5
CASSLVGSSYEQYF,TGCGCCAGCAGCTTGGTTGGGAGCTCCTACGAGCAGTACTTC,TRBJ2-7,-,-,TRBV5-1
CAMHRVDRGSQPQHF,TGCGCCATGCATAGGGTAGACAGGGGGAGTCAGCCCCAGCATTTT,TRBJ1-5,TRBD1,-,TRBV5-1
CSARYATEQFF,TGCAGTGCTAGGTACGCTACTGAGCAGTTCTTC,TRBJ2-1,-,-,TRBV20-1
CASSYSGRRNTEAFF,TGTGCCAGCAGTTACTCGGGCAGGCGGAACACTGAAGCTTTCTTT,TRBJ1-1,-,-,TRBV6-9
CASSLVEGVNEQFF,TGCGCCAGCAGCTTGGTTGAAGGGGTCAATGAGCAGTTCTTC,TRBJ2-1,-,few,TRBV5-1
CASEEYGEQYF,TGCGCCAGCGAGGAATATGGCGAGCAGTACTTC,TRBJ2-7,-,-,TRBV10-1
CASSLVGGYDEQFF,TGTGCCAGCAGCTTAGTAGGGGGTTACGATGAGCAGTTCTTC,TRBJ2-1,-,few,TRBV7-8
CASLSGQGLYQPQHF,TGTGCCAGCCTCTCCGGACAGGGGTTGTATCAGCCCCAGCATTTT,TRBJ1-5,TRBD1,few,TRBV6-1
CASSLVFRQGDGYTF,TGCGCCAGCAGCTTGGTGTTTAGGCAGGGTGATGGCTACACCTTC,TRBJ1-2,-,once,TRBV5-1
CASSWGSNTEAFF,TGCGCCAGCAGCTGGGGCTCGAACACTGAAGCTTTCTTT,TRBJ1-1,-,-,TRBV5-1
CASSERTALISGANVLTF,TGTGCCAGCAGTGAAAGGACAGCCCTTATCTCTGGGGCCAACGTCCTGACTTTC,TRBJ2-6,-,-,TRBV2
CASTGGVLANEKLFF,TGTGCCAGTACAGGGGGCGTATTGGCTAATGAAAAACTGTTTTTT,TRBJ1-4,TRBD1,-,TRBV19
CASSYNGRRYTF,TGTGCCAGCAGTTACAACGGGCGGCGCTACACCTTC,TRBJ1-2,-,-,TRBV28
CASSPPWMGALTETQYF,TGTGCCAGCAGCCCGCCGTGGATGGGGGCGCTTACGGAGACCCAGTACTTC,TRBJ2-5,-,few,TRBV5-6
CASSETRDRTEAFF,TGTGCCAGCAGCGAAACCCGGGACAGGACTGAAGCTTTCTTT,TRBJ1-1,TRBD1,-,TRBV5-4
CASSLRGGNQPQHF,TGTGCCAGCAGTCTCCGGGGGGGCAATCAGCCCCAGCATTTT,TRBJ1-5,-,-,TRBV6-6
CASSASLGQSYEQYF,TGTGCCAGCAGCGCCAGCCTGGGACAATCCTACGAGCAGTACTTC,TRBJ2-7,-,-,TRBV7-2
CASSGTRQGVLGNTIYF,TGTGCCAGCAGTGGGACCCGACAGGGTGTTTTAGGAAACACCATATATTTT,TRBJ1-3,TRBD1,-,TRBV25-1
CSVRTDSEQFF,TGCAGCGTCCGGACCGACTCTGAGCAGTTCTTC,TRBJ2-1,-,-,TRBV29-1
CASREGQGYTEAFF,TGTGCCAGCAGAGAAGGACAGGGCTACACTGAAGCTTTCTTT,TRBJ1-1,TRBD1,few,TRBV28
CASIPGHNTGELFF,TGTGCCAGCATACCTGGACATAACACCGGGGAGCTGTTTTTT,TRBJ2-2,-,-,TRBV28
CASSPEAGRGRNEQYF,TGTGCCAGCAGTCCCGAGGCGGGCAGGGGGCGAAACGAGCAGTACTTC,TRBJ2-7,TRBD1,-,TRBV27
CASSLPGALVYEQYF,TGTGCCAGCAGTTTACCGGGGGCCCTGGTATACGAGCAGTACTTC,TRBJ2-7,-,-,TRBV28
CASSLGGGRTDGYTF,TGTGCCAGCAGTCTTGGCGGGGGCAGAACTGATGGCTACACCTTC,TRBJ1-2,-,-,TRBV7-9
CASSLAWTDDAQYF,TGCGCCAGCAGCTTGGCTTGGACAGACGACGCCCAGTACTTC,TRBJ2-5,-,-,TRBV5-1
CASSLAGWETQYF,TGTGCCAGCTCACTGGCCGGATGGGAGACCCAGTACTTC,TRBJ2-5,-,-,TRBV18
CASRTRNEQFF,TGTGCCAGCCGTACGCGGAATGAGCAGTTCTTC,TRBJ2-1,-,-,TRBV6-1
CAAGVDPYNEQFF,TGTGCCGCTGGGGTTGACCCCTACAATGAGCAGTTCTTC,TRBJ2-1,-,-,TRBV5-4
CASSPDVGTNEKLFF,TGTGCCAGCTCACCAGATGTTGGAACTAATGAAAAACTGTTTTTT,TRBJ1-4,-,-,TRBV18
CASGGGALDNEQFF,TGTGCCAGCGGCGGGGGGGCCCTCGACAATGAGCAGTTCTTC,TRBJ2-1,TRBD2,-,TRBV2
CASSLLSGDTYEQYF,TGTGCCAGCAGCTTGCTTTCGGGGGACACCTACGAGCAGTACTTC,TRBJ2-7,-,-,TRBV5-5
CASSQDPPGGSSGNTIYF,TGCGCCAGCAGCCAAGATCCCCCCGGGGGAAGCTCTGGAAACACCATATATTTT,TRBJ1-3,-,-,TRBV4-1
CASTTDRGHGGTEAFF,TGTGCCAGCACCACGGACAGGGGGCATGGAGGGACTGAAGCTTTCTTT,TRBJ1-1,TRBD1,-,TRBV7-8
CASRTRGTEAFF,TGTGCCAGCAGAACCAGGGGTACTGAAGCTTTCTTT,TRBJ1-1,-,-,TRBV7-9